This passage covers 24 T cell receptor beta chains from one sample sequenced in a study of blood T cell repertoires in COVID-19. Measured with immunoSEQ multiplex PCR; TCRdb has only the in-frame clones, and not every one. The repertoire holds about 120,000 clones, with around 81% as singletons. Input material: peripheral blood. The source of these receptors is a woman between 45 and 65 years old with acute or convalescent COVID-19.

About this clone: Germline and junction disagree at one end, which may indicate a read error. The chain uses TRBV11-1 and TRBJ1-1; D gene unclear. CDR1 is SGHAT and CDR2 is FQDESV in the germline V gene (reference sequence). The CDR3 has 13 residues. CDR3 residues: CASSLARNTEAFF. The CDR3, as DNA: TGTGCCAGCAGCCTAGCTAGGAACACTGAAGCTTTCTTT. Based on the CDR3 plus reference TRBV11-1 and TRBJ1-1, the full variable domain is EAEVAQSPRYKITEKSQAVAFWCDPISGHATLYWYRQILGQGPELLVQFQDESVVDDSQLPKDRFSAERLKGVDSTLKIQPAELGDSAMYLCASSLARNTEAFFGQGTRLTVV.

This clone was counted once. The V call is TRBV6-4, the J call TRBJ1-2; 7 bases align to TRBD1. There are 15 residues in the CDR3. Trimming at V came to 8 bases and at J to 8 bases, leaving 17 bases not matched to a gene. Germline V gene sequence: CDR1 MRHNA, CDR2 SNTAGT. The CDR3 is CASSVEEGAGSGYTF. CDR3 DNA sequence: TGTGCCAGCTCAGTGGAGGAGGGGGCAGGCAGCGGCTACACCTTC.

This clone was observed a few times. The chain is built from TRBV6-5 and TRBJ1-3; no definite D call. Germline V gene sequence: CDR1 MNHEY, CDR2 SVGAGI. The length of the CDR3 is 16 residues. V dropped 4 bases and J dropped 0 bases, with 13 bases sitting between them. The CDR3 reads CASSSLGDISGNTIYF. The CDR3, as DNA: TGTGCCAGCAGTTCACTGGGTGACATCTCTGGAAACACCATATATTTT.

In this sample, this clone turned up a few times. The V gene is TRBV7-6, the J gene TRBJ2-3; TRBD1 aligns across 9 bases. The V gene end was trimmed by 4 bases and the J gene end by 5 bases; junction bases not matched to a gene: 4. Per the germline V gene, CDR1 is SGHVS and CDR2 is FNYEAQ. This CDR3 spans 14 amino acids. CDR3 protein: CASSSLGQGDTQYF. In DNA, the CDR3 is TGTGCCAGCAGCTCATTGGGACAGGGAGATACGCAGTATTTT.

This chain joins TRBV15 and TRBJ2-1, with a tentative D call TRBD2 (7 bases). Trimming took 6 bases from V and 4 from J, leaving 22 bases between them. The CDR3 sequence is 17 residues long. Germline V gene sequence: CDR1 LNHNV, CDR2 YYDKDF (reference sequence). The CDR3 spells CATSQGGIGGAYNEQFF. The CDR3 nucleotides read TGTGCCACCAGTCAAGGAGGTATAGGGGGGGCTTACAATGAGCAGTTCTTC.

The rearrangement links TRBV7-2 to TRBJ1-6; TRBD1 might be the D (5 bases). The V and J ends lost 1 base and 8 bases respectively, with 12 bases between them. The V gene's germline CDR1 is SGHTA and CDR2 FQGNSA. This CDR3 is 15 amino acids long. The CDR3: CASSLEMQGHSPLHF. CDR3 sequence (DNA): TGTGCCAGCAGCTTAGAGATGCAGGGTCATTCACCCCTCCACTTT.

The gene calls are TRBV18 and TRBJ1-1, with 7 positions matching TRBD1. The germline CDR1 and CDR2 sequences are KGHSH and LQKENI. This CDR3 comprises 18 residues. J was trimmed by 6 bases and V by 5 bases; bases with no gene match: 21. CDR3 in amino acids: CASSSTQGGALLGPEAFF. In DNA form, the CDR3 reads TGTGCCAGCTCATCAACCCAGGGGGGCGCGTTACTAGGCCCTGAAGCTTTCTTT. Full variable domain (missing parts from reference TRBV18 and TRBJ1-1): NAGVMQNPRHLVRRRGQEARLRCSPMKGHSHVYWYRQLPEEGLKFMVYLQKENIIDESGMPKERFSAEFPKEGPSILRIQQVVRGDSAAYFCASSSTQGGALLGPEAFFGQGTRLTVV.

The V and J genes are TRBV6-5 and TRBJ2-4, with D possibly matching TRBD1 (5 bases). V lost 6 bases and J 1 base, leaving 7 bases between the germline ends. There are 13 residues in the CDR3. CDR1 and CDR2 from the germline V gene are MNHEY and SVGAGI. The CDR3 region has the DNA TGTGCCAGCAGAGGGGCGGCCAAAAACATTCAGTACTTC. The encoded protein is CASRGAAKNIQYF.

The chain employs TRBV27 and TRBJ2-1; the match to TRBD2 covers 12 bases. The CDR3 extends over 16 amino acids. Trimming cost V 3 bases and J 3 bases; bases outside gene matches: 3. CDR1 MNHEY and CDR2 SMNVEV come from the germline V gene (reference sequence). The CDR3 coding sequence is TGTGCCAGCAGTTTGTCTAGCGGGGGGGGCTACAATGAGCAGTTCTTC. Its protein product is CASSLSSGGGYNEQFF.

The CDR3 region is CASSLEDRRYGYTF. The CDR3 DNA reads as TGCGCCAGCAGCTTGGAGGACAGACGCTATGGCTACACCTTC. The genes are TRBV5-1 and TRBJ1-2, with a tentative D call TRBD1 (6 bases). Trimming took 0 bases from V and 4 from J, leaving 10 bases between them. CDR3 size: 14 residues. Germline CDR1 is SGHRS and CDR2 is YFSETQ.

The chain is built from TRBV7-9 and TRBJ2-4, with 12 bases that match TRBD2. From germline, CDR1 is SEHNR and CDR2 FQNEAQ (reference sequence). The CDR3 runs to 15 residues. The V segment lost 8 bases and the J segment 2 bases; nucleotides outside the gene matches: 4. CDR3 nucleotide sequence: TGTGCCAGCTCGACTAGCGGGAGTACCAAAAACATTCAGTACTTC. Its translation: CASSTSGSTKNIQYF. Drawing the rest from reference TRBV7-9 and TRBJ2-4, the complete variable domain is DTGVSQNPRHKITKRGQNVTFRCDPISEHNRLYWYRQTLGQGPEFLTYFQNEAQLEKSRLLSDRFSAERPKGSFSTLEIQRTEQGDSAMYLCASSTSGSTKNIQYFGAGTRLSVL.

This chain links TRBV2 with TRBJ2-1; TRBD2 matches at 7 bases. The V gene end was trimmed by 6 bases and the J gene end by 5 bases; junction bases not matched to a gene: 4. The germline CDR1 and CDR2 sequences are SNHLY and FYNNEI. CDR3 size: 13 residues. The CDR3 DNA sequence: TGTGCCAGCAGGGGCGGGAGTAACAATGAGCAGTTCTTC. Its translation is CASRGGSNNEQFF.

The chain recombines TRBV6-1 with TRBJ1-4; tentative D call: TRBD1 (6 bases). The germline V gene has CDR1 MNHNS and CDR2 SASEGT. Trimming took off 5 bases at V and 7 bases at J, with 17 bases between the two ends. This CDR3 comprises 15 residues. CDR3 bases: TGTGCCAGCAGTAATACCGGGACACCTCGTGAAAAACTGTTTTTT. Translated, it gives CASSNTGTPREKLFF.

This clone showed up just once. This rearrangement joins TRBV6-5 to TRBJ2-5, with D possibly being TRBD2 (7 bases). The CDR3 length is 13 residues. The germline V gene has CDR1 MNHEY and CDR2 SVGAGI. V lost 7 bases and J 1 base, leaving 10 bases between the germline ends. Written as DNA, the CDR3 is TGTGCCAGCAAGGCGGGGGCCCAAGAGACCCAGTACTTC. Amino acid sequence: CASKAGAQETQYF.

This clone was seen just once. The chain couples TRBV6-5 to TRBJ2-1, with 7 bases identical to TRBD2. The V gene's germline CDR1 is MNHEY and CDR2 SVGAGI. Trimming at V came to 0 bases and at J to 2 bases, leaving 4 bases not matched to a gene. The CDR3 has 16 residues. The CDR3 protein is CASSYSRGRAYNEQFF. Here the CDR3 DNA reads TGTGCCAGCAGTTACTCACGGGGGAGGGCCTACAATGAGCAGTTCTTC.

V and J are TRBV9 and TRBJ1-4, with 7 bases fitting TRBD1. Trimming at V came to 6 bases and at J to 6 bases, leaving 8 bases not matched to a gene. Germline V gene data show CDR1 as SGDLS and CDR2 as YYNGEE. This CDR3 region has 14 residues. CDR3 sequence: CASTAGTDHEKLFF. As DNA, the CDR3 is TGTGCCAGCACGGCCGGGACAGATCATGAAAAACTGTTTTTT.

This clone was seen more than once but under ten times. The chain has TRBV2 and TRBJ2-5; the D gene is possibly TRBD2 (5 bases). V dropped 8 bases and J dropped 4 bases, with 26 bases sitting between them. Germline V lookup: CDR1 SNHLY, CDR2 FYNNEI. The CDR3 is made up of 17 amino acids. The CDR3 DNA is TGTGCCAGCTCGATGGAGTTGTCCGGGAAAAAGCGAGAGACCCAGTACTTC. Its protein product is CASSMELSGKKRETQYF. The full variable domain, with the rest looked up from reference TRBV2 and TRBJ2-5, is EPEVTQTPSHQVTQMGQEVILRCVPISNHLYFYWYRQILGQKVEFLVSFYNNEISEKSEIFDDQFSVERPDGSNFTLKIRSTKLEDSAMYFCASSMELSGKKRETQYFGPGTRLLVL.

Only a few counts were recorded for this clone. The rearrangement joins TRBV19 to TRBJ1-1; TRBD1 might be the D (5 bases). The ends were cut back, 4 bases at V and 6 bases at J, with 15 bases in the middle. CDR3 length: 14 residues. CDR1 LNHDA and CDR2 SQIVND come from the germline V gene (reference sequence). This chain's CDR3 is CASSTRVSVSEAFF. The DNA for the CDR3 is TGTGCCAGTAGTACCAGGGTGTCCGTCTCTGAAGCTTTCTTT.

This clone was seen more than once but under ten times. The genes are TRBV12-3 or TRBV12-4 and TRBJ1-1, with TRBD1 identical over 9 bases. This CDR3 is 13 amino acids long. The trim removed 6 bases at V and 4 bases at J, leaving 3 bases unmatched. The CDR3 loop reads CASRSTGGTEAFF. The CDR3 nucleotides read TGTGCCAGCAGGTCGACAGGGGGCACTGAAGCTTTCTTT.

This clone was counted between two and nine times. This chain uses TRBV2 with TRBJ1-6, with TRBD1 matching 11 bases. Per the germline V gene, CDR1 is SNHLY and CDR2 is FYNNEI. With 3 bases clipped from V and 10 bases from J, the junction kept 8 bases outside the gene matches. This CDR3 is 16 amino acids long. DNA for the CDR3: TGTGCCAGCAGTGACCGAGGGACAGGGGGTCGGTCACCCCTCCACTTT. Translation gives CASSDRGTGGRSPLHF.

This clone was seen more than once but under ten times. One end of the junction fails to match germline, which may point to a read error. DNA for the CDR3: TGCGCCAGCGGATTCCCCGGGATCTTC. Translated: CASGFPGIF. The chain employs TRBV10-2 and TRBJ1-2; D gene unclear. The CDR3 length is 9 residues. The V gene's germline CDR1 is WSHSY and CDR2 SAAADI.

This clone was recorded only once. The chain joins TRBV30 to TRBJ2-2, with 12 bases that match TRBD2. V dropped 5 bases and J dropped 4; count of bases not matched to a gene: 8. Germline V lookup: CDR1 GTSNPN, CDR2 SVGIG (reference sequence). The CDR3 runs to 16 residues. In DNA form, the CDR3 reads TGTGCCTGGTCACCTAGCGGGAGGGCCAGCACCGGGGAGCTGTTTTTT. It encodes CAWSPSGRASTGELFF.

As DNA, the CDR3 is TGCGCCAGCAGCCACATGCGGCAGGGGGCCACAGATACGCAGTATTTT. Residues: CASSHMRQGATDTQYF. The chain joins TRBV4-1 to TRBJ2-3; 8 nucleotides line up with TRBD1. Germline assignment: CDR1 MGHRA and CDR2 YSYEKL. J lost 2 bases, V lost 3 bases, and 7 bases had no gene match. The CDR3 length is 16 residues.

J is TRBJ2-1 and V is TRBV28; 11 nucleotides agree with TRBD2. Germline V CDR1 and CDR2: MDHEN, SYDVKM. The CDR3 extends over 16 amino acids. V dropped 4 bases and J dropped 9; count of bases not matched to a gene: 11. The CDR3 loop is CASSSWVAGGVGEQFF. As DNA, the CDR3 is TGTGCCAGCAGTTCTTGGGTAGCGGGAGGGGTCGGTGAGCAGTTCTTC.